The rows below give T cell receptor beta chains drawn from one sample of a study of metastatic and nonmetastatic thyroid tumors. TCRdb reassembled clones from the PCR reads with MiXCR. In the table there are more than 90,000 clones, 10% to 15% of which are singletons. Material for sequencing was blood. The receptor source for this set is a female donor with papillary thyroid cancer or a benign thyroid nodule (not recorded which). Some clones in this sample may be carry-over from other donors' samples. Both conserved end residues are part of each CDR3. A D gene is named only where the DNA matches it firmly. Some rows mark clone size as missing; the rest say once, few, many or name a class of expanded clone.

-	-	TRBV20-1	12	TRBJ2-1	CSAGGFYNEQFF	TGCAGTGCAGGTGGCTTCTACAATGAGCAGTTCTTC
-	many	TRBV4-3	15	TRBJ2-2	CASSRIITNTGELFF	TGCGCCAGCAGCCGAATCATCACGAACACCGGGGAGCTGTTTTTT
-	many	TRBV12-5	13	TRBJ1-6	CASGQGSNSPLHF	TGTGCTAGTGGCCAGGGTAGTAATTCACCCCTCCACTTT
-	many	TRBV3-1	17	TRBJ2-2	CASSQDTGPEDTGELFF	TGTGCCAGCAGCCAAGATACCGGACCTGAAGACACCGGGGAGCTGTTTTTT
TRBD1	many	TRBV20-1	15	TRBJ2-7	CSAIGTDRGLGEQYF	TGCAGTGCTATTGGAACGGACAGGGGGTTGGGGGAGCAGTACTTC
-	many	TRBV27	15	TRBJ1-5	CASSDNGLGNQPQHF	TGTGCCAGCAGTGACAACGGGCTGGGCAATCAGCCCCAGCATTTT
TRBD2	many	TRBV11-2	15	TRBJ2-7	CASSLLAGVSYEQYF	TGTGCCAGCAGCTTGTTAGCGGGCGTCTCCTACGAGCAGTACTTC
-	few	TRBV6-2/TRBV6-3	11	TRBJ1-2	CATSGMGVYTF	TGTGCCACTTCGGGGATGGGAGTCTACACCTTC
-	many	TRBV27	14	TRBJ1-5	CASSLLRGGQPQHF	TGTGCCAGCAGTTTACTCCGGGGAGGACAGCCCCAGCATTTT
-	many	TRBV5-1	13	TRBJ2-7	CASSLAGVGEQYF	TGCGCCAGCAGCTTGGCTGGGGTAGGCGAGCAGTACTTC
-	many	TRBV20-1	16	TRBJ2-1	CSARAGVAILYNEQFF	TGCAGTGCTAGAGCTGGGGTGGCCATACTCTACAATGAGCAGTTCTTC
-	few	TRBV6-1	17	TRBJ2-7	CASSEEARVAVTYEQYF	TGTGCCAGCAGTGAGGAGGCCAGGGTGGCCGTTACCTACGAGCAGTACTTC
TRBD1	many	TRBV12-3/TRBV12-4	14	TRBJ2-7	CASGRDRVSYEQYF	TGTGCCAGCGGGCGGGACAGGGTTTCCTACGAGCAGTACTTC
-	many	TRBV10-3	16	TRBJ2-7	CAISDRGGGGGNEQYF	TGTGCCATCAGTGATCGTGGGGGCGGGGGAGGGAACGAGCAGTACTTC
-	-	TRBV20-1	13	TRBJ2-5	CSAIGWVQETQYF	TGCAGTGCTATCGGGTGGGTCCAAGAGACCCAGTACTTC
-	many	TRBV5-6	17	TRBJ2-1	CASSLGTLFRGRNEQFF	TGTGCCAGCAGCTTGGGGACTCTATTCAGAGGGCGGAATGAGCAGTTCTTC
TRBD2	many	TRBV28	17	TRBJ2-3	CASSPPSGRAPTDTQYF	TGTGCCAGCAGCCCGCCTAGCGGGAGGGCCCCCACAGATACGCAGTATTTT
TRBD1	many	TRBV3-1	13	TRBJ1-2	CASRGTENYGYTF	TGTGCCAGCAGAGGGACAGAGAACTATGGCTACACCTTC
-	many	TRBV7-3	13	TRBJ2-2	CASSFTADGELFF	TGTGCCAGCAGCTTCACCGCGGACGGGGAGCTGTTTTTT
-	many	TRBV6-1	12	TRBJ1-1	CASSDGGTEAFF	TGTGCCAGCAGCGACGGGGGAACTGAAGCTTTCTTT
TRBD1	many	TRBV6-1	16	TRBJ1-4	CASSEPTGTGLEKLFF	TGTGCCAGCAGTGAGCCAACCGGGACAGGGCTTGAAAAACTGTTTTTT
-	-	TRBV13	13	TRBJ2-7	CASSLTGTYERYF	TGTGCCAGCAGCTTAACCGGGACATACGAGCGGTACTTC
-	many	TRBV7-9	12	TRBJ2-5	CASSLLGETQYF	TGTGCCAGCAGCCTACTAGGAGAGACCCAGTACTTC
TRBD2	many	TRBV11-2	16	TRBJ2-7	CASSEAGSGTSYEQYF	TGTGCCAGCAGCGAAGCAGGCAGCGGGACTTCCTACGAGCAGTACTTC
-	many	TRBV20-1	17	TRBJ1-1	CSARVSGGTGWNTEAFF	TGCAGTGCTAGAGTTTCGGGGGGCACAGGGTGGAACACTGAAGCTTTCTTT
-	many	TRBV4-2	15	TRBJ2-5	CASSQSFQGGETQYF	TGTGCCAGCAGCCAATCTTTCCAGGGCGGAGAGACCCAGTACTTC
TRBD2	once	TRBV19	18	TRBJ2-1	CASRPGLSYLGAYNEQFF	TGTGCCAGTCGCCCGGGACTATCGTACCTCGGGGCCTACAATGAGCAGTTCTTC
-	many	TRBV5-8	13	TRBJ1-1	CASSLVGTAEAFF	TGTGCCAGCAGCTTGGTAGGCACAGCAGAAGCTTTCTTT
-	many	TRBV19	13	TRBJ1-1	CASSILMNTEAFF	TGTGCCAGTAGTATCCTGATGAACACTGAAGCTTTCTTT
-	many	TRBV5-1	15	TRBJ2-7	CASSTGDVSSWEQYF	TGCGCCAGCAGCACAGGAGACGTTTCATCTTGGGAGCAGTACTTC
TRBD2	few	TRBV6-2/TRBV6-3	13	TRBJ2-1	CASAGSGKDEQFF	TGTGCCAGCGCGGGTAGCGGGAAGGATGAGCAGTTCTTC
-	many	TRBV14	12	TRBJ2-7	CASSQVGYKQYF	TGTGCCAGCAGCCAAGTGGGGTACAAGCAGTACTTC
-	many	TRBV28	17	TRBJ2-7	CASSLRGGASESYEQYF	TGTGCCAGCAGTTTGCGGGGTGGGGCTAGCGAGTCCTACGAGCAGTACTTC
-	few	TRBV28	17	TRBJ2-6	CASRGQTVSSVANVLTF	TGTGCCAGCAGAGGCCAGACTGTTTCCTCTGTGGCCAACGTCCTGACTTTC
-	many	TRBV2	12	TRBJ2-7	CASSVNGLEQYF	TGTGCCAGCAGTGTAAACGGCTTAGAGCAGTACTTC
-	many	TRBV20-1	12	TRBJ1-2	CSASPNTYGYTF	TGCAGTGCTAGCCCAAACACCTATGGCTACACCTTC
-	-	TRBV5-4	15	TRBJ2-3	CASSRKAGITDTQYF	TGTGCCAGCAGTCGAAAGGCCGGAATCACAGATACGCAGTATTTT
-	many	TRBV29-1	11	TRBJ2-7	CSVGNSYEQYF	TGCAGCGTGGGGAACTCCTACGAGCAGTACTTC
TRBD1	few	TRBV18	14	TRBJ2-7	CANSSSQGTYEQYF	TGTGCCAACTCATCTTCACAGGGGACCTACGAGCAGTACTTC